The source of this T cell receptor beta chain is a study of blood T cell repertoires in COVID-19. The CDR3 runs to 16 residues. V shed 5 bases and J 7 bases; nucleotides not matched to a gene: 10. Germline V CDR1 and CDR2: MDHEN, SYDVKM. Produced via immunoSEQ multiplex PCR; TCRdb's table is partial and in-frame only. The table lists about 130,000 clones, roughly 86% of them singletons, with about an eighth in the top ten. This clone has a single count. Sequencing was done on a sample of peripheral blood. This TCR came from a woman in her seventies with COVID-19, enrolled during active disease. The chain carries TRBV28 and TRBJ1-6; 8 nucleotides align to TRBD1. DNA for the CDR3: TGTGCCAGCAGTAGACCAGGACAGGGATCAAATTCACCCCTCCACTTT. Residues: CASSRPGQGSNSPLHF.